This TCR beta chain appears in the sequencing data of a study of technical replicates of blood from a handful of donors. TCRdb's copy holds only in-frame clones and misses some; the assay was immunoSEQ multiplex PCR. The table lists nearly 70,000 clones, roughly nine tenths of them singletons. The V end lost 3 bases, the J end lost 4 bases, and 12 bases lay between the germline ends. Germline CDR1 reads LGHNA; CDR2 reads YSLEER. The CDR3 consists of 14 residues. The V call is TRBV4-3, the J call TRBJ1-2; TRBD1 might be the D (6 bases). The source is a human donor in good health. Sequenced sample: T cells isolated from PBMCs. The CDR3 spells CASSHLGAGYGYTF. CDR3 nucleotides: TGCGCCAGCAGCCACCTGGGGGCTGGCTATGGCTACACCTTC.